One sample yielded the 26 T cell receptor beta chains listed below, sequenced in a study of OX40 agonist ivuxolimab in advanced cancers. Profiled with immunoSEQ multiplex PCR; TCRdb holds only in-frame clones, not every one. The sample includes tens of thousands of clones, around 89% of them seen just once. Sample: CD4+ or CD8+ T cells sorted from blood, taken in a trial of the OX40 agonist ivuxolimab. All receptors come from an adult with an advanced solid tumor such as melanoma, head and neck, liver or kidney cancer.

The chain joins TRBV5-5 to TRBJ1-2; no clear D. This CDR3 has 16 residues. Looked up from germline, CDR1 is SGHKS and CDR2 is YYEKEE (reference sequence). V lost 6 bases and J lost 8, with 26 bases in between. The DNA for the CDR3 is TGTGCCAGCAATTTTAAAATGAGGGCGGACGGCAAGGGCTACACCTTC. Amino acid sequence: CASNFKMRADGKGYTF.

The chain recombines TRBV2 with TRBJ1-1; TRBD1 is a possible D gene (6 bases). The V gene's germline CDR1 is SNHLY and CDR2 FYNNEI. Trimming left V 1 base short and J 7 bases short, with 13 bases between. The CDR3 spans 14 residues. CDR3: CASSEDREWGEAFF. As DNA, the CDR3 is TGTGCCAGCAGTGAAGACAGGGAATGGGGTGAAGCTTTCTTT.

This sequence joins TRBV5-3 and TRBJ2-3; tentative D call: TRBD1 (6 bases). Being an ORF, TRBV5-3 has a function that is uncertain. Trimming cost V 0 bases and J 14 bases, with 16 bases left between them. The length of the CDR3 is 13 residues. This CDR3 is CARSLEGTGHLYF. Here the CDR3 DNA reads TGTGCCAGAAGCTTGGAAGGAACAGGGCATTTGTATTTT.

The CDR3 bases are TGTGCCAGCAGCTTAGGTCACGGCTCCTACAATGAGCAGTTCTTC. This encodes CASSLGHGSYNEQFF. The J gene is TRBJ2-1, the V gene TRBV11-3, with D hard to call. This CDR3 has 15 amino acids. The germline V and J ends were trimmed by 1 base and 0 bases, with 7 bases remaining between them. Germline V gene sequence: CDR1 SGHNT, CDR2 YENEEA.

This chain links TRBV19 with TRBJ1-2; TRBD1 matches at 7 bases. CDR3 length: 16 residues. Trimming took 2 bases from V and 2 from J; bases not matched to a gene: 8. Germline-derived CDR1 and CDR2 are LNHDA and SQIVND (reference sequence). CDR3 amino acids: CASSILPGQKNYGYTF. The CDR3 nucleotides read TGTGCCAGTAGTATACTCCCGGGACAGAAGAACTATGGCTACACCTTC.

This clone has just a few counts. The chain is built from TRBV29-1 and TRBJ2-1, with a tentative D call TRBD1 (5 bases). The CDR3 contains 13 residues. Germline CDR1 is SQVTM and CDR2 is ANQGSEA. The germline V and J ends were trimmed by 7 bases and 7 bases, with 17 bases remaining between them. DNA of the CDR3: TGCAGCGGATATTACAGGACAACAAATGAGCAGTTCTTC. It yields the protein CSGYYRTTNEQFF.

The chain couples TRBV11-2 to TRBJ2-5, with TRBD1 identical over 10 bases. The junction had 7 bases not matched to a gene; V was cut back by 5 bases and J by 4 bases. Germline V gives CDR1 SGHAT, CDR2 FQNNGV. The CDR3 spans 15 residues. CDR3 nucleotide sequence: TGTGCCAGCAGCCTGGGACAGGGGATCGGAGAGACCCAGTACTTC. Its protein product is CASSLGQGIGETQYF.

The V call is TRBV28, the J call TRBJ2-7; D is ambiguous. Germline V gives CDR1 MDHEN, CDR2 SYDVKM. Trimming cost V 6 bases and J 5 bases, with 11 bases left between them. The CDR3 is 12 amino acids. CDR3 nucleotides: TGTGCCAGCAGCCACTCTTACGACGAGCAGTACTTC. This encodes CASSHSYDEQYF.

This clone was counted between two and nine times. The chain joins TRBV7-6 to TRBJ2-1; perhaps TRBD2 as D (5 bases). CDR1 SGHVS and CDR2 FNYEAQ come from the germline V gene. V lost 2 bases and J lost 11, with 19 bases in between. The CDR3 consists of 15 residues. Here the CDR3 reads CASSLPGSDLSQQFF. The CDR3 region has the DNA TGTGCCAGCAGCTTACCGGGATCGGACTTGTCCCAGCAGTTCTTC. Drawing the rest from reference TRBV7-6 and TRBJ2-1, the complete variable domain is GAGVSQSPRYKVTKRGQDVALRCDPISGHVSLYWYRQALGQGPEFLTYFNYEAQQDKSGLPNDRFSAERPEGSISTLTIQRTEQRDSAMYRCASSLPGSDLSQQFFGPGTRLTVL.

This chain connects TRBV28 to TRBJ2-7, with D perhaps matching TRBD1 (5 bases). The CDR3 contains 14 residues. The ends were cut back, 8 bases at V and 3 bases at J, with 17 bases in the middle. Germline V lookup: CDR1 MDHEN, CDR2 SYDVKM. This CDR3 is CASVRGRQNYEQYF. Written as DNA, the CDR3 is TGTGCCAGCGTTAGAGGTCGACAGAACTACGAGCAGTACTTC.

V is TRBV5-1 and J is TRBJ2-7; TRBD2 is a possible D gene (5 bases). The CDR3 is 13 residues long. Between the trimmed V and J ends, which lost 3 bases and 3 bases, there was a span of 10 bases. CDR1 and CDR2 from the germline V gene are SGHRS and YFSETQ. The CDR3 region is CASSSNRDYEQYF. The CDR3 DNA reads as TGCGCCAGCAGCTCCAACCGGGACTACGAGCAGTACTTC.

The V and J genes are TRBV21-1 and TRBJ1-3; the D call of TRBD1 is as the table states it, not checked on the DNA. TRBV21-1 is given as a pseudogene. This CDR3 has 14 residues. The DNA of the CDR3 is TGTGCCACCTACAGGGGCGACTCTGGAAACACCATATATTTT. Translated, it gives CATYRGDSGNTIYF.

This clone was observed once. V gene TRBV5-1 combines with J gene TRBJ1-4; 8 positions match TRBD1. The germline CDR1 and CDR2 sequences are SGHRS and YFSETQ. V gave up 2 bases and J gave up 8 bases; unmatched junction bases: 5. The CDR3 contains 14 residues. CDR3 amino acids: CASSFSRGREKLFF. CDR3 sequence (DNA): TGCGCCAGCAGCTTTTCCAGGGGGCGAGAAAAACTGTTTTTT.

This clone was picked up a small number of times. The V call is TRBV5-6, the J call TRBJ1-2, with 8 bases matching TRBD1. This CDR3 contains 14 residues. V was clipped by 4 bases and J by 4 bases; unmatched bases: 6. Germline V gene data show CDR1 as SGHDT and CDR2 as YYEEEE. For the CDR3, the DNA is TGTGCCAGCAGCCTGCGGACAGGGAGCTATGGCTACACCTTC. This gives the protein CASSLRTGSYGYTF.

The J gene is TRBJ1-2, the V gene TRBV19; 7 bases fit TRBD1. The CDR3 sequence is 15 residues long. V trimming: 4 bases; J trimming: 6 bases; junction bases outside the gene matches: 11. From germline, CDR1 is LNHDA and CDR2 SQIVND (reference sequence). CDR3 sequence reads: CASSRQGSLLDGYTF. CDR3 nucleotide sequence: TGTGCCAGTAGTAGACAGGGATCCCTGTTGGATGGCTACACCTTC. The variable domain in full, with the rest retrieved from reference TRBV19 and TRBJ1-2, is DGGITQSPKYLFRKEGQNVTLSCEQNLNHDAMYWYRQDPGQGLRLIYYSQIVNDFQKGDIAEGYSVSREKKESFPLTVTSAQKNPTAFYLCASSRQGSLLDGYTFGSGTRLTVV.

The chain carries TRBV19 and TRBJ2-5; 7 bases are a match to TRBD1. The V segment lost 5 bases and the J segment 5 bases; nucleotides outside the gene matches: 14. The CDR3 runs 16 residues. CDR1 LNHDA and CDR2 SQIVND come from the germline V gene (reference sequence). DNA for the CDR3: TGTGCCAGTAGTCCAACCCGTCGACAGGGCTCGGAGACCCAGTACTTC. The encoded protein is CASSPTRRQGSETQYF.

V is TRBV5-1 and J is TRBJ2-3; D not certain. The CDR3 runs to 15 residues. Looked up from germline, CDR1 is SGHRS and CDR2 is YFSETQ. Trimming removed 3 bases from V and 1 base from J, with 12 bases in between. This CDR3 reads CASSYEIGGTDTQYF. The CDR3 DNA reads TGCGCCAGCAGCTATGAGATTGGAGGCACAGATACGCAGTATTTT.

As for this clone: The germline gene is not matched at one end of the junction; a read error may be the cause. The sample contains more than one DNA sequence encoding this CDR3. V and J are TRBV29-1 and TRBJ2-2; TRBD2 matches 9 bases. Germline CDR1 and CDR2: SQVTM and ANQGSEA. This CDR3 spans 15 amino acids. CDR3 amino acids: CSVGLAGMNTGELFF. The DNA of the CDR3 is TGCAGTGTTGGTCTAGCGGGGATGAACACCGGGGAGCTGTTTTTT.

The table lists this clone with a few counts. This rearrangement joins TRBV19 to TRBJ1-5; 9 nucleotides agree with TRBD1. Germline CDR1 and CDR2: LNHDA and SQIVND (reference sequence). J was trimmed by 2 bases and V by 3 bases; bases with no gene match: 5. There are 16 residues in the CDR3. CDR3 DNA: TGTGCCAGTAGTATCCGGACAGGGGTTCGCAATCAGCCCCAGCATTTT. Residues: CASSIRTGVRNQPQHF.

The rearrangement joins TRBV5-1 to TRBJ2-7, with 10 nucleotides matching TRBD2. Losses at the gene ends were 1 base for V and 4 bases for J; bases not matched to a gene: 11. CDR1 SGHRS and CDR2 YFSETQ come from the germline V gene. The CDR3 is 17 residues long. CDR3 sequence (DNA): TGCGCCAGCAGCTTGCGTCCCGGGACTAGCGAATTTTACGAGCAGTACTTC. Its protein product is CASSLRPGTSEFYEQYF.

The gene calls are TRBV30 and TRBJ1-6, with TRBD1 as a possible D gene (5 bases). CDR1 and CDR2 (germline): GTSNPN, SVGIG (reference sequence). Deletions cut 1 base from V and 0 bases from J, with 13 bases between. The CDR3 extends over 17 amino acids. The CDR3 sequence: CAWSADSGSSYNSPLHF. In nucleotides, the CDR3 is TGTGCCTGGAGTGCTGACAGTGGCAGCTCCTATAATTCACCCCTCCACTTT.

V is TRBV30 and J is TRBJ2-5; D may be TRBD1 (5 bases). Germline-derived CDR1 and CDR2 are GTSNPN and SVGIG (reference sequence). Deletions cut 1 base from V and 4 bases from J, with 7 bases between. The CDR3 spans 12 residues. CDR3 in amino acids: CAWSGQPETQYF. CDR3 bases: TGTGCCTGGAGTGGACAGCCAGAGACCCAGTACTTC.

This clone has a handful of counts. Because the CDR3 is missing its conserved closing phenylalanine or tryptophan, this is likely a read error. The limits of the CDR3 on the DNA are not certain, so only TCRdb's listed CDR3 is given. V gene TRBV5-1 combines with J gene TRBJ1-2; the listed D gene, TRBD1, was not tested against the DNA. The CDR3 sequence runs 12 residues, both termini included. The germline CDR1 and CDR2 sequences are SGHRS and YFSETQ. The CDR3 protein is CASSWGTTDRHL.

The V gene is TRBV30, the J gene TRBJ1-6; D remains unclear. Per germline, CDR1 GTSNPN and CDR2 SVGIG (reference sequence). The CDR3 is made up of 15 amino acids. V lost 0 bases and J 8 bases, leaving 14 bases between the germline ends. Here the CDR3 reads CAWSVRRHRDSPLHF. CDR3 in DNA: TGTGCCTGGAGTGTACGAAGGCATAGGGATTCACCCCTCCACTTT.

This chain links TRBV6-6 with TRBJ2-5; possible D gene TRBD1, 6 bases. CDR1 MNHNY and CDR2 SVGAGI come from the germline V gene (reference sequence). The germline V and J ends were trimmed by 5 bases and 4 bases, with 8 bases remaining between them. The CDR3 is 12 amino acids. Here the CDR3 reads CASSKGGETQYF. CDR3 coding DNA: TGTGCCAGCAGTAAAGGGGGAGAGACCCAGTACTTC.

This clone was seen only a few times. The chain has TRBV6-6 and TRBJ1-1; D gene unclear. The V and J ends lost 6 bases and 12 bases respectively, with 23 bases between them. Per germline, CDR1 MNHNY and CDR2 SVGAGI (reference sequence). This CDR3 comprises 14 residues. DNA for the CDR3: TGTGCCAGCAGCCCCGAATTCAGGCATCCCGTGACTTTCTTT. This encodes CASSPEFRHPVTFF.